The 31 T cell receptor beta chains reported below all come from one sample, sequenced in a study of cytotoxic CD8 clonotypes in ibrutinib-treated CLL. This table comes from immunoSEQ multiplex PCR, and its TCRdb copy is limited to in-frame clones, with some not included. Of about 200,000 clones in the sample, just over 70% were seen once. The sample was PBMCs, taken after 12 months of ibrutinib treatment. The receptors shown here come from a human donor with chronic lymphocytic leukemia.

The chain joins TRBV5-1 to TRBJ1-5, with unresolved D. The CDR3 covers 15 residues. Germline lookup yields CDR1 SGHRS and CDR2 YFSETQ. V was cut by 0 bases and J by 5 bases, with 12 bases left in between. The CDR3 loop reads CASSLDSQSHQPQHF. DNA for the CDR3: TGCGCCAGCAGCTTGGACAGTCAGTCTCATCAGCCCCAGCATTTT. The variable domain in full, completed from reference TRBV5-1 and TRBJ1-5, reads KAGVTQTPRYLIKTRGQQVTLSCSPISGHRSVSWYQQTPGQGLQFLFEYFSETQRNKGNFPGRFSGRQFSNSRSEMNVSTLELGDSALYLCASSLDSQSHQPQHFGDGTRLSIL.

This clone was observed a few times. The CDR3 sequence: CASSQLAGAYEQYF. CDR3 DNA: TGTGCCAGCAGCCAACTAGCGGGAGCCTACGAGCAGTACTTC. V and J are TRBV4-2 and TRBJ2-7; 10 nucleotides match TRBD2. The CDR3 spans 14 residues. V lost 2 bases to trimming and J lost 2 bases; unmatched junction nucleotides: 0. Germline assignment: CDR1 LGHNA and CDR2 YNFKEQ.

The chain couples TRBV5-5 to TRBJ2-7, with 9 bases that match TRBD1. The CDR3 is 16 residues long. Germline loops: CDR1 SGHKS, CDR2 YYEKEE (reference sequence). V trimming: 5 bases; J trimming: 2 bases; junction bases outside the gene matches: 11. DNA for the CDR3: TGTGCCAGCAGTCGTAACCCCGGGACAGGGCCCTACGAGCAGTACTTC. This translates into CASSRNPGTGPYEQYF. Full variable domain (outside the CDR3, taken from reference TRBV5-5 and TRBJ2-7): DAGVTQSPTHLIKTRGQQVTLRCSPISGHKSVSWYQQVLGQGPQFIFQYYEKEERGRGNFPDRFSARQFPNYSSELNVNALLLGDSALYLCASSRNPGTGPYEQYFGPGTRLTVT.

In DNA form, the CDR3 reads TGTGCTAGTGGCGGGACAGGGCCCACAGATACGCAGTATTTT. Translation gives CASGGTGPTDTQYF. The chain carries TRBV12-5 and TRBJ2-3; the match to TRBD1 covers 9 bases. The CDR3 is made up of 14 amino acids. Germline values: CDR1 LGHNT, CDR2 FRNRAP. Trimming took 6 bases from V and 2 from J; bases not matched to a gene: 3.

This clone has a single count. The genes are TRBV6-5 and TRBJ2-3; TRBD2 aligns across 10 bases. There are 14 residues in the CDR3. The germline CDR1 and CDR2 sequences are MNHEY and SVGAGI. V was pared by 7 bases and J by 8 bases, with 9 bases of the junction left unmatched. CDR3 bases: TGTGCCAGCACTCCCCTAGCGGGAGACCGTACGCAGTATTTT. This gives the protein CASTPLAGDRTQYF.

This chain links TRBV5-1 with TRBJ2-5, with 7 bases aligning to TRBD1. With 5 bases clipped from V and 5 bases from J, the junction kept 6 bases outside the gene matches. Germline V gene data show CDR1 as SGHRS and CDR2 as YFSETQ. The CDR3 is 13 amino acids. Written as DNA, the CDR3 is TGCGCCAGCAGTAGGGGGCGCGAGGAGACCCAGTACTTC. Its protein product is CASSRGREETQYF.

The chain carries TRBV5-4 and TRBJ2-7; 9 bases agree with TRBD1. CDR1 and CDR2 from the germline V gene are SGHNT and YYREEE (reference sequence). Losses at the gene ends were 3 bases for V and 4 bases for J; bases not matched to a gene: 5. The CDR3 runs to 14 residues. CDR3 coding DNA: TGTGCCAGCAGCTCAGGACAGGGGTGGTACGAGCAGTACTTC. This codes for CASSSGQGWYEQYF. Full variable domain (missing parts from reference TRBV5-4 and TRBJ2-7): ETGVTQSPTHLIKTRGQQVTLRCSSQSGHNTVSWYQQALGQGPQFIFQYYREEENGRGNFPPRFSGLQFPNYSSELNVNALELDDSALYLCASSSGQGWYEQYFGPGTRLTVT.

The chain combines TRBV7-2 with TRBJ1-2; tentatively, D is TRBD1 (5 bases). Germline CDR1 SGHTA, CDR2 FQGNSA. The CDR3 extends over 14 amino acids. The V end lost 5 bases, the J end lost 8 bases, and 18 bases lay between the germline ends. This CDR3 is CASSPQAQGGGYTF. CDR3 bases: TGTGCCAGCAGCCCGCAGGCCCAGGGCGGGGGCTACACCTTC.

The genes are TRBV30 and TRBJ2-7, with 9 bases that match TRBD1. The V segment lost 3 bases and the J segment 2 bases; nucleotides outside the gene matches: 2. This CDR3 has 13 amino acids. CDR1 and CDR2 from the germline V gene are GTSNPN and SVGIG (reference sequence). The CDR3 here is CAWSRTGAYEQYF. The CDR3 DNA is TGTGCCTGGAGCCGGACAGGGGCCTACGAGCAGTACTTC.

The J gene is TRBJ2-2, the V gene TRBV2; D is possibly TRBD2 (6 bases). V gave up 8 bases and J gave up 2 bases, with 15 bases separating them. Germline V gene lookup returns CDR1 SNHLY and CDR2 FYNNEI. The CDR3 is made up of 15 amino acids. The chain's CDR3 is CASEPGTLNTGELFF. CDR3 coding DNA: TGTGCCAGCGAACCCGGGACTTTAAACACCGGGGAGCTGTTTTTT. Drawing the rest from reference TRBV2 and TRBJ2-2, the complete variable domain is EPEVTQTPSHQVTQMGQEVILRCVPISNHLYFYWYRQILGQKVEFLVSFYNNEISEKSEIFDDQFSVERPDGSNFTLKIRSTKLEDSAMYFCASEPGTLNTGELFFGEGSRLTVL.

V and J are TRBV29-1 and TRBJ2-7; possibly TRBD2 for D (6 bases). Trimming removed 4 bases at V and 6 bases at J, with 10 bases between. CDR1 and CDR2 (germline): SQVTM, ANQGSEA. This CDR3 spans 11 amino acids. CDR3 DNA sequence: TGCAGCGTTGTCGGGGGATTCGAGCAGTACTTC. Translation: CSVVGGFEQYF.

Comment on this clone: A much bigger clone sits one base away, suggesting this may be a read error. The chain uses TRBV27 and TRBJ2-7; 8 bases line up with TRBD1. The CDR3 contains 13 residues. With V trimmed by 5 bases and J by 1 base, 1 base remained unmatched. Germline CDR1 reads MNHEY; CDR2 reads SMNVEV (reference sequence). This CDR3 is CASSRTGSYEQYF. As DNA, the CDR3 is TGTGCCAGCAGTAGGACAGGGTCCTACGAGCAGTACTTC.

This clone was seen more than once but under ten times. This chain joins TRBV5-1 and TRBJ2-2, with 11 bases fitting TRBD2. There are 15 residues in the CDR3. Germline V gene lookup returns CDR1 SGHRS and CDR2 YFSETQ. Losses at the gene ends were 4 bases for V and 6 bases for J; bases not matched to a gene: 5. CDR3 DNA sequence: TGCGCCAGCAGCCCTAGCGGGAGGCCCTCCGGGGAGCTGTTTTTT. It is translated as CASSPSGRPSGELFF.

The J gene is TRBJ1-5, the V gene TRBV7-9; D is uncertain. CDR3 length: 14 amino acids. Per the germline V gene, CDR1 is SEHNR and CDR2 is FQNEAQ (reference sequence). The ends were cut back, 4 bases at V and 1 base at J, with 8 bases in the middle. The CDR3 spells CASSSSPSNQPQHF. The CDR3 coding sequence is TGTGCCAGCAGCTCCTCCCCGAGCAATCAGCCCCAGCATTTT.

The chain recombines TRBV10-2 with TRBJ1-1, with a possible D match to TRBD1 (5 bases). From germline, CDR1 is WSHSY and CDR2 SAAADI. The CDR3 runs to 19 residues. Trimming shortened V by 4 bases and J by 4 bases, and 28 bases separated the two germline ends. The CDR3 here is CASSGQPGSTGALGTEAFF. The CDR3 DNA sequence: TGCGCCAGCAGTGGACAGCCGGGGAGTACCGGCGCTCTCGGCACTGAAGCTTTCTTT.

The gene calls are TRBV28 and TRBJ2-1; TRBD2 agrees at 8 bases. Trimming at V came to 7 bases and at J to 7 bases, leaving 18 bases not matched to a gene. The V gene's germline CDR1 is MDHEN and CDR2 SYDVKM. The CDR3 extends over 17 amino acids. The CDR3 DNA follows: TGTGCCAGCAAGTATTTAGGGTTCGGCGGGACTAGTAATGAGCAGTTCTTC. As protein: CASKYLGFGGTSNEQFF. Complete variable domain (other parts from reference TRBV28 and TRBJ2-1): DVKVTQSSRYLVKRTGEKVFLECVQDMDHENMFWYRQDPGLGLRLIYFSYDVKMKEKGDIPEGYSVSREKKERFSLILESASTNQTSMYLCASKYLGFGGTSNEQFFGPGTRLTVL.

Only a few counts were recorded for this clone. J is TRBJ1-4 and V is TRBV7-9, with D possibly matching TRBD1 (5 bases). In germline, CDR1 is SEHNR, CDR2 FQNEAQ (reference sequence). V lost 2 bases and J 4 bases, leaving 11 bases between the germline ends. CDR3 size: 15 residues. CDR3 protein: CASSLSSGVNEKLFF. The CDR3 coding sequence is TGTGCCAGCAGCTTATCTTCGGGGGTTAATGAAAAACTGTTTTTT.

The gene calls are TRBV5-1 and TRBJ2-1; unclear D gene. Looked up from germline, CDR1 is SGHRS and CDR2 is YFSETQ. This CDR3 comprises 13 residues. V lost 2 bases to trimming and J lost 5 bases, with 8 bases between them. In nucleotides, the CDR3 is TGCGCCAGCAGCTTATGGGGAAACAATGAGCAGTTCTTC. It translates to CASSLWGNNEQFF.

The chain joins TRBV7-9 to TRBJ1-1, with 7 bases fitting TRBD1. Germline lookup yields CDR1 SEHNR and CDR2 FQNEAQ (reference sequence). J lost 4 bases, V lost 7 bases, and 9 bases had no gene match. The CDR3 loop spans 14 amino acids. The CDR3 nucleotides read TGTGCCAGCACCTCGGACAGGCTAACCACTGAAGCTTTCTTT. Translation gives CASTSDRLTTEAFF.

This clone was observed a few times. The gene calls are TRBV20-1 and TRBJ2-3; D may be TRBD1 or TRBD2 (6 bases each). V was shortened by 6 bases and J by 9 bases, with 13 bases between the two germline ends. CDR1 is DFQATT and CDR2 is SNEGSKA in the germline V gene (reference sequence). This CDR3 has 11 residues. In DNA, the CDR3 is TGCAGTGCAGGGGGGCACGGGACGCAGTATTTT. This translates into CSAGGHGTQYF.

This clone was seen a few times. One junction end disagrees with the germline gene, perhaps due to a read error. The chain employs TRBV5-1 and TRBJ1-1; D is possibly TRBD1 (6 bases). The CDR3 spans 10 residues. CDR1 SGHRS and CDR2 YFSETQ come from the germline V gene. The CDR3 region has the DNA TGCGCCAGCTCAGGGGTGGGGACTGTCTTT. Amino acid sequence: CASSGVGTVF.

The gene calls are TRBV18 and TRBJ1-1; 8 bases align to TRBD1. CDR1 and CDR2 (germline): KGHSH, LQKENI. The junction had 3 bases not matched to a gene; V was cut back by 5 bases and J by 1 base. The CDR3 is made up of 14 amino acids. CDR3 nucleotide sequence: TGTGCCAGCTCATTCGGACAGGGGAACACTGAAGCTTTCTTT. This codes for CASSFGQGNTEAFF. The full variable domain, completed using reference TRBV18 and TRBJ1-1, is NAGVMQNPRHLVRRRGQEARLRCSPMKGHSHVYWYRQLPEEGLKFMVYLQKENIIDESGMPKERFSAEFPKEGPSILRIQQVVRGDSAAYFCASSFGQGNTEAFFGQGTRLTVV.

This clone showed up just a few times. Other DNA sequences in the same sample also yield this CDR3. The chain joins TRBV9 to TRBJ1-6, with TRBD1 matching 8 bases. The germline V gene encodes CDR1 SGDLS and CDR2 YYNGEE. The CDR3 covers 15 residues. The V segment lost 4 bases and the J segment 10 bases; nucleotides outside the gene matches: 10. The CDR3 protein is CASSPETGAGSPLHF. The DNA for the CDR3 is TGTGCCAGCAGCCCAGAGACAGGGGCCGGGTCACCCCTCCACTTT.

This clone was seen once. The rearrangement joins TRBV25-1 to TRBJ1-3, with TRBD1 identical over 8 bases. The length of the CDR3 is 15 residues. The junction had 7 bases not matched to a gene; V was cut back by 5 bases and J by 4 bases. In germline, CDR1 is MGHDK, CDR2 SYGVNS. CDR3 sequence: CASSPDRAAGNTIYF. CDR3 DNA: TGTGCCAGCAGTCCGGACAGGGCAGCCGGAAACACCATATATTTT.

The rearrangement joins TRBV7-9 to TRBJ1-6; tentatively, D is TRBD1 (6 bases). The CDR3 spans 16 residues. CDR1 is SEHNR, CDR2 FQNEAQ, per germline (reference sequence). The CDR3 region is CALKGQEGRENSPLHF. CDR3 in DNA: TGTGCACTAAAGGGACAAGAAGGACGGGAGAATTCACCCCTCCACTTT.

This chain links TRBV29-1 with TRBJ2-7; no definite D call. The CDR3 runs to 12 residues. V lost 2 bases and J lost 2, with 7 bases in between. Germline CDR1 reads SQVTM; CDR2 reads ANQGSEA. As DNA, the CDR3 is TGCAGCGTTGAACAGCCTCCCTACGAGCAGTACTTC. Its translation: CSVEQPPYEQYF.

The rearrangement joins TRBV6-1 to TRBJ1-4, with a possible D match to TRBD1 (6 bases). Germline values: CDR1 MNHNS, CDR2 SASEGT. There are 16 residues in the CDR3. Trimming took off 3 bases at V and 2 bases at J, with 13 bases between the two ends. For the CDR3, the DNA is TGTGCCAGCAGTGACATCCAGGGGTCGACTAATGAAAAACTGTTTTTT. It is translated as CASSDIQGSTNEKLFF.

This chain uses TRBV2 with TRBJ2-7; D is possibly TRBD1 or TRBD2 (5 bases each). Germline loops: CDR1 SNHLY, CDR2 FYNNEI. The V end was cut by 7 bases, the J end by 2 bases, with 21 bases between. This CDR3 is 16 amino acids long. The CDR3, as DNA: TGTGCCAGCATCCGAAACGGGCCCATGGGGGCCTACGAGCAGTACTTC. Its translation is CASIRNGPMGAYEQYF.

J is TRBJ2-7 and V is TRBV19, with 12 bases lining up with TRBD2. After removal of 5 bases from V and 6 bases from J, the junction contained 17 bases not matched to a gene. There are 18 residues in the CDR3. Germline assignment: CDR1 LNHDA and CDR2 SQIVND (reference sequence). The DNA for the CDR3 is TGTGCCAGTAGTCTCCAAACCCTTACTAGCGGGAGGATGATCGAGCAGTACTTC. It translates to CASSLQTLTSGRMIEQYF.

V and J are TRBV18 and TRBJ2-2, with D perhaps TRBD1 (5 bases). This CDR3 has 14 residues. The V end lost 5 bases, the J end lost 6 bases, and 13 bases lay between the germline ends. CDR1 is KGHSH, CDR2 LQKENI, per germline. The DNA of the CDR3 is TGTGCCAGCTCAATAGACAGCCTTCCCGGGGAGCTGTTTTTT. Translating gives CASSIDSLPGELFF.

The chain has TRBV7-7 and TRBJ2-5; weak D call: TRBD2 (5 bases). The CDR3 covers 13 residues. Germline V gives CDR1 SSHAT, CDR2 FNYEAQ (reference sequence). V lost 5 bases and J 2 bases, leaving 9 bases between the germline ends. DNA for the CDR3: TGTGCCAGCAGCCCAGGAGGTCAAGAGACCCAGTACTTC. As protein: CASSPGGQETQYF.